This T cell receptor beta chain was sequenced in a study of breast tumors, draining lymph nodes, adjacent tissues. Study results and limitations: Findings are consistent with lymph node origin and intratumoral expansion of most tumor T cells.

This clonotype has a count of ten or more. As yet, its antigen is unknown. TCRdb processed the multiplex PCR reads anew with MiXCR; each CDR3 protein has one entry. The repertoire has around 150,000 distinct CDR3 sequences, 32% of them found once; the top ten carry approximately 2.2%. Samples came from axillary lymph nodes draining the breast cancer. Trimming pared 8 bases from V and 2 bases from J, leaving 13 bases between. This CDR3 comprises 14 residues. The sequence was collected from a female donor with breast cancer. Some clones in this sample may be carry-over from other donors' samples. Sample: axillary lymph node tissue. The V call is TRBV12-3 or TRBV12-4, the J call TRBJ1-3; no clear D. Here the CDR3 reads CASARHQTGNTIYF. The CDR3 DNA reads TGTGCCAGCGCGCGACACCAGACTGGAAACACCATATATTTT.